This TCR beta chain came from a study of blood T cell repertoires in COVID-19. Study background: PBMCs, B-cell-depleted T cells, or T cells provided the cDNA or gDNA that made up the material.

Germline CDR1 and CDR2: MNHEY and SVGAGI. The CDR3 has 14 amino acids. Deletions cut 5 bases from V and 8 bases from J, with 16 bases between. TCRdb keeps only in-frame clones here, not all; method: immunoSEQ multiplex PCR. The top ten hold less than 30% of the sample, which has roughly 41,000 clones, 90% seen once. The chain carries TRBV6-5 and TRBJ2-1; D might be TRBD1 (6 bases). The sequencing input was peripheral blood. This receptor was taken from a man in his sixties with active or convalescent COVID-19. The CDR3 coding sequence is TGTGCCAGCAGTACTGAGGACGCAGGGGATGAGCAGTTCTTC. Its translation: CASSTEDAGDEQFF.